Below are 3 T cell receptor beta chains sequenced from a single sample in a study of blood T cell repertoires in COVID-19. TCRdb's table, derived via immunoSEQ multiplex PCR, lists solely in-frame clones and lacks some. This table has approximately 270,000 clones, under 85% appearing once. Sequencing was done on a sample of peripheral blood. The receptors were gathered from a human donor with COVID-19, enrolled during active disease. The donor label of this sample is uncertain.

V is TRBV4-2 and J is TRBJ1-6, with 7 bases aligning to TRBD1. This CDR3 comprises 17 residues. From germline, CDR1 is LGHNA and CDR2 YNFKEQ. Losses at the gene ends were 0 bases for V and 6 bases for J; bases not matched to a gene: 8. The CDR3 loop is CASSQDDGHRGNSPLHF. CDR3 DNA sequence: TGTGCCAGCAGCCAAGACGACGGCCACAGGGGTAATTCACCCCTCCACTTT.

The chain uses TRBV27 and TRBJ2-5; 7 bases align to TRBD2. This CDR3 spans 16 amino acids. From germline, CDR1 is MNHEY and CDR2 SMNVEV (reference sequence). J gave up 0 bases and V 4 bases, and 8 bases lay outside the gene matches. This chain's CDR3 is CASSSLSSGYQETQYF. The DNA of the CDR3 is TGTGCCAGCAGTTCCCTAAGTAGCGGGTACCAAGAGACCCAGTACTTC.

J is TRBJ1-1 and V is TRBV9; D is possibly TRBD1 (6 bases). The germline CDR1 and CDR2 sequences are SGDLS and YYNGEE. The CDR3 loop spans 15 amino acids. V was clipped by 3 bases and J by 0 bases, with 12 bases between them. The DNA for the CDR3 is TGTGCCAGCAGCGAGCGGGACACCATGAACACTGAAGCTTTCTTT. The encoded protein is CASSERDTMNTEAFF.